This TCR beta chain was observed in a study of blood T cells in healthy people across ages. General study results and limits: Long-lived donors had more naive CD4+ cells and higher diversity than aged donors. Diversity of TCR beta per million T cells declined in a roughly linear way with age. It was found that TCR beta diversity correlated strongly with the percentage of naive T cells.

A second roughly 6 to 11 cycle PCR used barcoded and J-beta primers. TCRdb reprocessed the 5' RACE reads via MiXCR and lists one record per CDR3 protein. This sample has approximately 1.5 million distinct CDR3 sequences, with almost 35% found just once. Notes on this clonotype: Its antigen is unknown.

The CDR3 length is 15 residues. Losses at the gene ends were 1 base for V and 4 bases for J; bases not matched to a gene: 5. Germline loops: CDR1 SGDLS, CDR2 YYNGEE. The sequencing sample was made of blood. This sequence was found in a woman in her 30s in good health. This chain connects TRBV9 to TRBJ2-3, with 8 bases that match TRBD1. CDR3 amino acids: CASSVTGGGADTQYF. The DNA of the CDR3 is TGTGCCAGCAGCGTAACAGGGGGAGGCGCAGATACGCAGTATTTT.